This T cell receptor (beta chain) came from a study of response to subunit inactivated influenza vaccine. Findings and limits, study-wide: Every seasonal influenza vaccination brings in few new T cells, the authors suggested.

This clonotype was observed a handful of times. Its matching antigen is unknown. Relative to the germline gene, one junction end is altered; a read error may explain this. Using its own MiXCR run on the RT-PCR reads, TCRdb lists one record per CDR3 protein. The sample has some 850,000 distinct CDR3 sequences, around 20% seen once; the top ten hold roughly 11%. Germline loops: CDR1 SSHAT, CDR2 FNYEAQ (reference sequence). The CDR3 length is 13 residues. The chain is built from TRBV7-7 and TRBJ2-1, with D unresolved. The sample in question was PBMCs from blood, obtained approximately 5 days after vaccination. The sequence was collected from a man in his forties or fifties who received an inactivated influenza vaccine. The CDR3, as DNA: TGTGCTAGCAGCTTAAGTAGCAAGAATGAGCAGTTCTTC. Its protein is CASSLSSKNEQFF.